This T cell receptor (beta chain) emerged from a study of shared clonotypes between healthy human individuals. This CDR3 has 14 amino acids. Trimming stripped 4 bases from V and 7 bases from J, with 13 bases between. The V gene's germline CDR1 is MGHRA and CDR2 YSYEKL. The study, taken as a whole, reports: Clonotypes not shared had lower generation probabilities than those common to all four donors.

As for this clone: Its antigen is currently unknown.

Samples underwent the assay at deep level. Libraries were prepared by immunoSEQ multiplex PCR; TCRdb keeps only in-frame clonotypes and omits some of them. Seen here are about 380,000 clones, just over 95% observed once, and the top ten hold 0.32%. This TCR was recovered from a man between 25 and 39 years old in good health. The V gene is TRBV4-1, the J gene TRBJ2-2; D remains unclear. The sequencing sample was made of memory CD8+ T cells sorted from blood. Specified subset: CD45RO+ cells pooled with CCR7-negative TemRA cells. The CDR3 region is CASSPRTVRGELFF. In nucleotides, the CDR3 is TGCGCCAGCAGCCCCAGGACGGTTCGCGGGGAGCTGTTTTTT.